The 17 T cell receptor beta chains given below trace back to one sample, sequenced in a study of T cell responses to AZD1222 COVID-19 vaccine. Generated by immunoSEQ multiplex PCR, the TCRdb table keeps only in-frame clones and is missing some. This table has around 99,000 clones, about 90% appearing once. The specimen comprised peripheral blood, sampled on day 0 of AZD1222 vaccination. The receptors shown here come from an adult in good health.

CDR3 coding DNA: TGCAGCGTTGAATTGATGGCGGGCGAGGCTTTCTTT. Translating gives CSVELMAGEAFF. The rearrangement links TRBV29-1 to TRBJ1-1; D remains unclear. The CDR3 has 12 amino acids. From germline, CDR1 is SQVTM and CDR2 ANQGSEA. Trimming took off 2 bases at V and 11 bases at J, with 15 bases between the two ends. The full variable domain, rest sourced from reference TRBV29-1 and TRBJ1-1, is SAVISQKPSRDICQRGTSLTIQCQVDSQVTMMFWYRQQPGQSLTLIATANQGSEATYESGFVIDKFPISRPNLTFSTLTVSNMSPEDSSIYLCSVELMAGEAFFGQGTRLTVV.

In DNA form, the CDR3 reads TGTGCCACCCGACTATCGAACACTGAAGCTTTCTTT. It encodes CATRLSNTEAFF. This chain connects TRBV15 to TRBJ1-1; D gene unclear. This CDR3 is 12 amino acids long. Germline V lookup: CDR1 LNHNV, CDR2 YYDKDF (reference sequence). V dropped 8 bases and J dropped 1 base, with 8 bases sitting between them.

The gene calls are TRBV5-4 and TRBJ2-2; 7 positions agree with TRBD2. There are 17 residues in the CDR3. J gave up 6 bases and V 4 bases, and 15 bases lay outside the gene matches. Germline CDR1 and CDR2: SGHNT and YYREEE (reference sequence). CDR3: CASSPPGGLLGAGELFF. The CDR3 region has the DNA TGTGCCAGCAGCCCCCCGGGGGGACTTCTAGGCGCCGGGGAGCTGTTTTTT. Combining the CDR3 with reference TRBV5-4 and TRBJ2-2 gives the whole variable domain ETGVTQSPTHLIKTRGQQVTLRCSSQSGHNTVSWYQQALGQGPQFIFQYYREEENGRGNFPPRFSGLQFPNYSSELNVNALELDDSALYLCASSPPGGLLGAGELFFGEGSRLTVL.

The V and J genes are TRBV9 and TRBJ2-2; no definite D call. Germline values: CDR1 SGDLS, CDR2 YYNGEE. CDR3 length: 17 amino acids. V was pared by 0 bases and J by 2 bases, with 14 bases between. The CDR3 coding sequence is TGTGCCAGCAGCGTAGCGGTGAACAGTTACAACACCGGGGAGCTGTTTTTT. Translating it yields CASSVAVNSYNTGELFF. The full variable domain, completed using reference TRBV9 and TRBJ2-2, is DSGVTQTPKHLITATGQRVTLRCSPRSGDLSVYWYQQSLDQGLQFLIQYYNGEERAKGNILERFSAQQFPDLHSELNLSSLELGDSALYFCASSVAVNSYNTGELFFGEGSRLTVL.

CDR3 loop: CAWSPSTGHQPQHF. As DNA, the CDR3 is TGTGCCTGGAGTCCATCGACAGGCCATCAGCCCCAGCATTTT. The chain links TRBV30 to TRBJ1-5; D might be TRBD1 (6 bases). The CDR3 is made up of 14 amino acids. Germline assignment: CDR1 GTSNPN and CDR2 SVGIG (reference sequence). V was trimmed by 2 bases and J by 5 bases, leaving 13 bases between them.

V usage is TRBV7-6 and J usage is TRBJ2-3, with 12 bases matching TRBD1. The V gene end was trimmed by 8 bases and the J gene end by 4 bases; junction bases not matched to a gene: 4. The length of the CDR3 is 14 residues. Germline V gene sequence: CDR1 SGHVS, CDR2 FNYEAQ. The CDR3 DNA follows: TGTGCCAGCTCGGGGACAGGGGGCGCAGATACGCAGTATTTT. It translates to CASSGTGGADTQYF.

V gene TRBV6-2 or TRBV6-3 combines with J gene TRBJ1-5; D is undetermined. The ends were cut back, 0 bases at V and 0 bases at J, with 6 bases in the middle. The germline V gene encodes CDR1 MNHEY and CDR2 SVGEGT. This CDR3 comprises 15 residues. CDR3 protein: CASSYSGSSNQPQHF. The CDR3 DNA reads TGTGCCAGCAGTTACTCAGGCTCTAGCAATCAGCCCCAGCATTTT.

This chain links TRBV9 with TRBJ2-1, with 9 bases lining up with TRBD2. The CDR3 covers 16 residues. The V segment lost 4 bases and the J segment 8 bases; nucleotides outside the gene matches: 13. Germline V gene lookup returns CDR1 SGDLS and CDR2 YYNGEE. As DNA, the CDR3 is TGTGCCAGCAGCCAAAGCACCGGGACTAGCAGTTATGAGCAGTTCTTC. Protein sequence: CASSQSTGTSSYEQFF.

The gene calls are TRBV3-1 (or the pseudogene TRBV3-2) and TRBJ1-5, with D unresolved. The V and J ends lost 4 bases and 2 bases respectively, with 9 bases between them. Germline V CDR1 and CDR2: LGHDT, YNNKEL (reference sequence). This CDR3 spans 14 amino acids. This CDR3 reads CASSPPGGNQPQHF. In DNA form, the CDR3 reads TGTGCCAGCAGCCCGCCCGGGGGCAATCAGCCCCAGCATTTT.

The rearrangement joins TRBV6-5 to TRBJ2-7; 8 bases map to TRBD1. The germline V gene encodes CDR1 MNHEY and CDR2 SVGAGI. Trimming took 0 bases from V and 0 from J; bases not matched to a gene: 1. The CDR3 spans 15 residues. DNA of the CDR3: TGTGCCAGCAGTTACTCCGGACAGGGCTCCTACGAGCAGTACTTC. It translates to CASSYSGQGSYEQYF.

V is TRBV9 and J is TRBJ1-2; D is undetermined. Deletions cut 6 bases from V and 7 bases from J, with 16 bases between. Germline V gives CDR1 SGDLS, CDR2 YYNGEE. The CDR3 is 13 amino acids. CDR3 sequence reads: CASNLLGRAGYTF. CDR3 nucleotide sequence: TGTGCCAGCAACCTTTTGGGGAGGGCTGGCTACACCTTC.

The chain is built from TRBV21-1 and TRBJ1-5; TRBD1 is the table's D call and was not checked against the DNA. TRBV21-1 is classified as a pseudogene. The length of the CDR3 is 17 residues. CDR3 protein: CASSSFYRDRKNQPQHF. The CDR3 region has the DNA TGTGCCAGCAGCAGTTTTTATAGAGACAGAAAGAATCAGCCCCAGCATTTT.

V usage is TRBV7-2 and J usage is TRBJ2-2; D gene unclear. The CDR3 extends over 13 amino acids. V lost 0 bases and J 8 bases, leaving 7 bases between the germline ends. Germline values: CDR1 SGHTA, CDR2 FQGNSA. The CDR3 DNA follows: TGTGCCAGCAGCTTAGCGATCATGGGGGAGCTGTTTTTT. Protein: CASSLAIMGELFF.

The rearrangement links TRBV6-2 or TRBV6-3 to TRBJ2-7, with D perhaps being TRBD1 or TRBD2 (6 bases each). Trimming left V 0 bases short and J 3 bases short, with 15 bases between. Per germline, CDR1 MNHEY and CDR2 SVGEGT. This CDR3 contains 16 residues. The CDR3: CASSYSKGGPIYEQYF. CDR3 coding DNA: TGTGCCAGCAGTTACTCCAAGGGGGGCCCCATCTACGAGCAGTACTTC.

CDR3 nucleotides: TGTGCCAGCACCTTGACCCTGACAGGGAATAATTCACCCCTCCACTTT. Its protein is CASTLTLTGNNSPLHF. The J gene is TRBJ1-6, the V gene TRBV7-9, with TRBD1 matching 7 bases. V was pared by 7 bases and J by 5 bases, with 11 bases of the junction left unmatched. This CDR3 comprises 16 residues. From germline, CDR1 is SEHNR and CDR2 FQNEAQ (reference sequence).

The gene calls are TRBV19 and TRBJ2-1; D is perhaps TRBD2 (6 bases). The CDR3 loop spans 14 amino acids. V lost 4 bases and J 5 bases, leaving 12 bases between the germline ends. CDR1 is LNHDA and CDR2 is SQIVND in the germline V gene (reference sequence). As DNA, the CDR3 is TGTGCCAGTAGTACCCGGGACTGGAACAATGAGCAGTTCTTC. Translating gives CASSTRDWNNEQFF.

The CDR3 sequence is CASSFLSGSPLHF. CDR3 DNA sequence: TGTGCCAGCAGCTTCCTTTCGGGTTCACCCCTCCACTTT. The chain uses TRBV7-9 and TRBJ1-6; no definite D call. CDR1 and CDR2 from the germline V gene are SEHNR and FQNEAQ (reference sequence). Trimming removed 3 bases from V and 9 bases from J, with 9 bases in between. The CDR3 runs 13 residues. Using reference TRBV7-9 and TRBJ1-6 for the parts outside the CDR3, the full variable domain is DTGVSQNPRHKITKRGQNVTFRCDPISEHNRLYWYRQTLGQGPEFLTYFQNEAQLEKSRLLSDRFSAERPKGSFSTLEIQRTEQGDSAMYLCASSFLSGSPLHFGNGTRLTVT.